This T cell receptor beta chain was sequenced for a study of blood T cells in healthy people across ages. Study conclusions and caveats: TCR beta diversity correlated strongly with naive T cell percentage.

Donors gave around 9.3 milliliters of peripheral blood apiece. This CDR3 region has 13 residues. Germline-derived CDR1 and CDR2 are SGHKS and YYEKEE (reference sequence). Trimming shortened V by 4 bases and J by 3 bases, and 9 bases separated the two germline ends. A sample-barcoded 5' primer and a J-beta primer mix were used in a second PCR of about 7 to 12 cycles. Via MiXCR, TCRdb re-called the 5' RACE reads, giving one row per CDR3 protein. The sample gives fewer than 1,200,000 distinct CDR3 sequences, about 25% of which show up once; around 0.75% is in the top ten. On this clonotype: Its target is not known.

These data were likewise used in another study, on T cells of mothers and their children. As that report states: In related and unrelated pairs alike, thymic selection shapes TCR recombination output, with inherited differences minor.

Sequenced: blood. The rearrangement joins TRBV5-5 to TRBJ2-3; D is uncertain. The receptor comes from a girl aged 2 to 9 in good health. As DNA, the CDR3 is TGTGCCAGCAGCCCTACTTGGACAGATACGCAGTATTTT. This sequence encodes CASSPTWTDTQYF.